A single T cell receptor beta chain is shown here with its context. The data were obtained in a study of PD-1 blockade in classical Hodgkin lymphoma. Using immunoSEQ multiplex PCR, the repertoire was profiled, and TCRdb retains in-frame clones only, with some absent. This repertoire shows about 46,000 clones, roughly 80% found once; its top ten account for roughly 22%. Each patient experienced a relapse that followed autologous stem cell transplantation, and brentuximab vedotin exposure varied. Germline CDR1 SGDLS, CDR2 YYNGEE. Trimming took 5 bases from V and 0 from J, leaving 14 bases between them. The CDR3 totals 16 residues.

This receptor was identified in a human donor with classical Hodgkin lymphoma. The sequencing here drew on peripheral blood mononuclear cells (PBMCs), taken before the second cycle of nivolumab. The chain carries TRBV9 and TRBJ1-4, with D perhaps TRBD1 (6 bases). The CDR3 loop reads CASSRQGIATNEKLFF. Here the CDR3 DNA reads TGTGCCAGCAGTCGTCAGGGGATTGCAACTAATGAAAAACTGTTTTTT.